This entry concerns a single TCR beta chain. The CDR3 spans 15 residues. In germline, CDR1 is SGDLS, CDR2 YYNGEE. Trimming took 4 bases from V and 3 from J, leaving 16 bases between them. Authors' data handling: For nucleated cells, counts were estimated from reference gene primer amplification. Here immunoSEQ multiplex PCR was the method, and the copy in TCRdb shows in-frame clones only, minus some. V and J calls and clone size come straight from that table; D and trimming were deduced from the DNA. The table includes 95,000 to 150,000 clones, 84% detected once. The data are from a study of blood T cell repertoires in COVID-19. Clinical histories supplied by participants themselves formed the basis of cohort assignment. Recovered status in Cohort 3 required two negative PCRs, clearance, or symptom resolution.

The sample taken for sequencing was PBMCs or T cells enriched from blood (not recorded which). The chain combines TRBV9 with TRBJ1-1; a weak D match, TRBD1 (6 bases). This TCR was recovered from a woman aged 25 to 45 who had recovered from COVID-19. This CDR3 reads CASSPRSAGDTEAFF. The CDR3 DNA follows: TGTGCCAGCAGCCCCCGTAGTGCAGGGGACACTGAAGCTTTCTTT.